The rows below give T cell receptor beta chains drawn from one sample of a study of blood T cell repertoires in COVID-19. Repertoires were generated with immunoSEQ multiplex PCR, while TCRdb's copy carries only in-frame clones and drops some. Among around 190,000 clones listed, 86% were seen once. Material: peripheral blood. The receptor set was obtained from a man aged 70-80 years with active or convalescent COVID-19. Both conserved end residues are part of each CDR3. Each record gives: clone size, D gene, V gene, J gene, CDR3 DNA, CDR3 protein. D genes are given only for firm matches. Size tells how often a clone was seen (once, few, many) or the class of an expanded clone, and some rows leave it out.

.	TRBD1	TRBV4-1	TRBJ1-2	TGCGCCAGCAGCCAAGCCCGGGACAGCGAGAACTATGGCTACACCTTC	CASSQARDSENYGYTF
.	.	TRBV5-3	TRBJ1-6	TGTGCCAGACCCCGGGGGGAGGGTATGGGGTCACCCCTCCACTTT	CARPRGEGMGSPLHF
.	.	TRBV19	TRBJ2-7	TGTGCCAGTAGTCGAGGAATCCGGGAGCAGTACTTC	CASSRGIREQYF
.	.	TRBV29-1	TRBJ1-1	TGCAGCGTTGGTATCGGGGGAGCTGAAGCTTTCTTT	CSVGIGGAEAFF
.	TRBD2	TRBV7-9	TRBJ2-1	TGTGCCAGCAGGCTTACCGGGACTAGCGGGGCAAAGCAGTTCTTC	CASRLTGTSGAKQFF
.	.	TRBV27	TRBJ1-4	TGTGCCAGCAGTTTAAGTGGGCCTAATGAAAAACTGTTTTTT	CASSLSGPNEKLFF
.	.	TRBV20-1	TRBJ2-7	TGCAGTGCTACCTACTCCTACGAGCAGTACTTC	CSATYSYEQYF
.	.	TRBV19	TRBJ2-2	TGTGCCAGTAGTCTCCCCCAGGGTATGAACACCGGGGAGCTGTTTTTT	CASSLPQGMNTGELFF
.	TRBD2	TRBV10-3	TRBJ2-3	TGTGCCATCAGTTCCCCCCAGACTAGCGGGAGGACGCAGTATTTT	CAISSPQTSGRTQYF
.	TRBD1	TRBV18	TRBJ1-3	TGTGCCAGCTCACCCACGCTACCCCAAGGGGGCGCTGGAAACACCATATATTTT	CASSPTLPQGGAGNTIYF
.	TRBD1	TRBV4-3	TRBJ2-5	TGCGCCAGCAGCCAAGGTCGAGGGGGCCAGGAGACCCAGTACTTC	CASSQGRGGQETQYF
.	.	TRBV12-3/TRBV12-4	TRBJ2-7	TGTGCCAGCAGTGGAGGGCTCTCCTACGAGCAGTACTTC	CASSGGLSYEQYF
.	TRBD2	TRBV9	TRBJ2-1	TGTGCCAGCAGCCCGGCGGGGGGGCGGGAGTGGAATGAGCAGTTCTTC	CASSPAGGREWNEQFF
.	.	TRBV10-2	TRBJ1-5	TGCGCCAGCAGAGAAGGCAGGCTCCACAATCAGCCCCAGCATTTT	CASREGRLHNQPQHF
once	TRBD2	TRBV3-1/TRBV3-2	TRBJ2-7	TGTGCCAGCAGCCACTACTCGGGGGGGAGCTCCTACGAGCAGTACTTC	CASSHYSGGSSYEQYF